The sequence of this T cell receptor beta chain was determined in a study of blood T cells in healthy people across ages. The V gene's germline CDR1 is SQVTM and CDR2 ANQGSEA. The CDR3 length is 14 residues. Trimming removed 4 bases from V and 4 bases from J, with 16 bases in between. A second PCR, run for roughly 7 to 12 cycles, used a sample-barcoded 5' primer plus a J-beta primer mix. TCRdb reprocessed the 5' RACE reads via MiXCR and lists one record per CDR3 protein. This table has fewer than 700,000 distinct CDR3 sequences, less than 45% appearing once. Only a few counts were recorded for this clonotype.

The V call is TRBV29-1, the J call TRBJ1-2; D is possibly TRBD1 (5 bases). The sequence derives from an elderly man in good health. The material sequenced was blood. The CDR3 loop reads CSVGRGGASYGYTF. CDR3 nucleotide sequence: TGCAGCGTTGGGAGAGGTGGGGCCAGCTATGGCTACACCTTC.